This T cell receptor (beta chain) was observed in a study of T-cell reconstitution after alpha-beta-depleted transplantation in children. Study conclusions and caveats: In patients about two months after transplant, alpha-beta T cells reportedly arose from several hundred expanded graft clones.

The V gene's germline CDR1 is SEHNR and CDR2 FQNEAQ (reference sequence). This CDR3 spans 13 amino acids. The V gene lost 2 bases and the J gene lost 5 bases, with 9 bases spanning the gap. With respect to this clonotype: Its antigen remains unidentified.

The TCRbeta library incorporated unique molecular identifiers. MiXCR, applied by TCRdb to the PCR reads, yields one record per CDR3 protein. The table lists approximately 230,000 distinct CDR3 sequences, 20% to 30% of them singletons. This receptor was identified in a girl aged 2 to 10 with Fanconi anemia, due to receive a stem cell transplant. This material consisted of PBMCs, taken before TCRalphabeta/CD19-depleted stem cell transplant. V is TRBV7-9 and J is TRBJ1-1; D call uncertain. In nucleotides, the CDR3 is TGTGCCAGCAGCTTATGGGAGGGTACTGAAGCTTTCTTT. Residues: CASSLWEGTEAFF.